This paragraph reports one T cell receptor (beta chain). This sample was included in a study of control samples from healthy donors and cancer patients. Sequencing was performed with immunoSEQ multiplex PCR; in TCRdb, only in-frame clones are kept and a portion is missing. Among roughly 400,000 clones listed, around 90% were seen once. The V gene's germline CDR1 is SGHTS and CDR2 YDEGEE. Trimming removed 0 bases from V and 6 bases from J; junction bases left unmatched: 9. There are 16 residues in the CDR3. The clonotype comes from a middle-aged man with head and neck cancer. The rearrangement joins TRBV5-8 to TRBJ2-7, with 10 nucleotides matching TRBD2. The sample was PBMCs. CDR3 bases: TGTGCCAGCAGCTTGGAGTGGCTAGCGGGAGTAGGCGAGCAGTACTTC. Translated: CASSLEWLAGVGEQYF. Supplemented by reference TRBV5-8 and TRBJ2-7, the full variable domain reads EAGVTQSPTHLIKTRGQQATLRCSPISGHTSVYWYQQALGLGLQFLLWYDEGEERNRGNFPPRFSGRQFPNYSSELNVNALELEDSALYLCASSLEWLAGVGEQYFGPGTRLTVT.